The clone carrying this T cell receptor (beta chain) was seen a few times. Its antigen remains unidentified. A heparinised blood draw that averaged about 120 mL was obtained once from each donor. Staining for CD45RO/CCR7/CD25/CD127/CD95/CD27 allowed sorting of CD4+ naive, central memory, regulatory and stem cell-like memory cells. The investigators reverse transcribed all of the isolated RNA, so they sequenced expressed TCRB transcripts. Reads from naive, central memory and regulatory T cell samples averaged about 3.57 million. TCRdb's copy holds only in-frame clones and misses some; the assay was immunoSEQ multiplex PCR. Of almost 350,000 clones detected, approximately 10% appear once; the ten largest clones hold 0.9% to 1.1%. These data are taken from a study of beta chain features in type 1 diabetes. The germline V and J ends were trimmed by 6 bases and 8 bases, with 7 bases remaining between them. The CDR3 consists of 9 residues. Germline assignment: CDR1 DFQATT and CDR2 SNEGSKA (reference sequence).

Findings and limits, study-wide: Significant though moderate, a shortening of TCRB CDR3s appeared in all four CD4+ subsets of Type 1 diabetes patients. Junctions at VDJ sites from type 1 diabetes patients had fewer insertions and more deletions.

The source material was central memory CD4+ T cells from blood. This chain links TRBV20-1 with TRBJ1-2; no firm D call. The sequence came from a young man with type 1 diabetes. CDR3 loop: CSAAVGYTF. The CDR3 coding sequence is TGCAGTGCAGCCGTAGGCTACACCTTC.